The rows below give T cell receptor beta chains drawn from one sample of a study of metastatic and nonmetastatic thyroid tumors. TCRdb re-clonotyped the PCR reads via MiXCR. The top ten hold around a quarter of the sample, which has 3,000 to 4,000 clones, 30% to 35% seen once. Sequenced input: adjacent normal tissue. These receptors originate from a female donor with papillary thyroid cancer or a benign thyroid nodule (not recorded which). Some clones in this sample may be carry-over from other donors' samples. The CDR3 runs from the conserved cysteine through the conserved F or W. Rows may omit the clone size; those that give it use once, few, many or a size class.

abundance	v_gene	j_gene	CDR3aa
-	TRBV11-1	TRBJ2-7	CASSSYRGGGRVYEQYF
-	TRBV28	TRBJ2-7	CASGISADYEQYF
large	TRBV12-3/TRBV12-4	TRBJ1-4	CASSWDQNEKLFF
-	TRBV28	TRBJ2-1	CASSVTGPSGRASCYEQFF
few	TRBV20-1	TRBJ1-2	CSAWTANYGYTF
-	TRBV11-2	TRBJ2-3	CASSLQNVVSDTQYF
few	TRBV6-1	TRBJ2-1	CASSGRGGGTYNEQFF
few	TRBV10-3	TRBJ1-1	CAIGKSVANTEAFF
few	TRBV11-2	TRBJ2-6	CASSPRTGTLRSGANVLTF
-	TRBV20-1	TRBJ2-1	CSANNLAGGPDEQFF
-	TRBV9	TRBJ2-7	CASSPRGGTASYEQYF
few	TRBV27	TRBJ2-3	CASSLGQGIWYF
-	TRBV5-5	TRBJ1-5	CASSLIGGDSNQPQHF
-	TRBV20-1	TRBJ2-1	CSARDGGEQFF
few	TRBV6-1	TRBJ2-1	CASRTVRVEQFF
-	TRBV30	TRBJ1-3	CAWSVGGGNTIYF
few	TRBV6-1	TRBJ1-6	CASSEFRSSPLHF
-	TRBV20-1	TRBJ2-5	CSVEYQETQYF
-	TRBV11-2	TRBJ2-5	CGCNNGALETQYF
few	TRBV27	TRBJ2-2	CASSERAQNTGELFF
-	TRBV7-9	TRBJ1-6	CASRTGQKNSPLHF
-	TRBV3-1	TRBJ2-6	CASSHRTSGSSGANVLTF
once	TRBV7-8	TRBJ1-1	CASSRQGGVNTEAFF
-	TRBV2	TRBJ1-2	CASRAHGLNYGYTF
few	TRBV6-2/TRBV6-3	TRBJ2-7	CASTDSGSAYEQYF
once	TRBV20-1	TRBJ1-2	CSARQGTGGWGYTF
once	TRBV2	TRBJ2-6	CASSEARWDTALYGANVLTF
few	TRBV11-3	TRBJ2-2	CASSPIRGRDTGELFF
-	TRBV4-1	TRBJ1-1	CASSQVQQNTEAFF
-	TRBV5-1	TRBJ1-4	CASSLVGNDATNEKLFF
medium-sized	TRBV6-7	TRBJ1-1	CASSYSVRGAADTEAFF
-	TRBV6-1	TRBJ2-7	CASSELGGTGGGRNEQYF
once	TRBV5-6	TRBJ2-2	CASSFGGRGELFF
many	TRBV27	TRBJ2-3	CASSGGGSSTDTQYF
few	TRBV6-1	TRBJ1-2	CASSHRRPEEGYTF
-	TRBV20-1	TRBJ2-7	CSAKIPGQGIHEQYF
-	TRBV2	TRBJ1-4	CASSYQRGEKLFF
-	TRBV7-2	TRBJ2-7	CASSTAGQGPYEQYF
-	TRBV6-2/TRBV6-3	TRBJ1-2	CASSYSGQRTNYGYTF
-	TRBV11-2	TRBJ1-1	CASSANTEAFF
-	TRBV4-1	TRBJ2-4	CASSQDFRIVNIQYF
-	TRBV6-1	TRBJ1-1	CASSEATEAFF
-	TRBV5-1	TRBJ2-7	CASSGTGDREQYF
-	TRBV7-6	TRBJ2-5	CASSLMGGETQYF
-	TRBV7-2	TRBJ1-6	CASSLAAPRVSPLHF
few	TRBV28	TRBJ2-7	CASRTVEQYF
-	TRBV5-1	TRBJ2-7	CASSLGLGSPYEQYF
few	TRBV25-1	TRBJ1-1	CASSESRGPDTEAFF
-	TRBV11-2	TRBJ2-1	CASSRSASGSWNEQFF
-	TRBV2	TRBJ2-1	CASSEVGQGSYNEQFF